This is a list of T cell receptor beta chains from one sample in a study of cytomegalovirus exposure and HLA in healthy donors. Data came from immunoSEQ multiplex PCR; TCRdb stores just in-frame clones and leaves some out. This sample has 80,000 to 95,000 clones, with approximately 63% found just once. The source material was PBMCs. The origin of the receptors is a woman in her twenties or thirties in good health and CMV-seronegative. Each CDR3 is given with its conserved first and last residue. The order of the fields is V gene, D gene, clone size, J gene, CDR3 DNA, CDR3 protein. A D gene is named only where the DNA matches it firmly. Clone size appears in some rows only: once, few, many, or a class for an expanded clone.

V gene: TRBV6-1; D gene: TRBD1; clone size: NA; J gene: TRBJ1-6; CDR3 DNA: TGTGCCAGCAGCTCAGACAGGGGGCTCTCACCCCTCCACTTT; CDR3 protein: CASSSDRGLSPLHF
V gene: TRBV10-1; D gene: TRBD2; clone size: few; J gene: TRBJ2-1; CDR3 DNA: TGCGCCAGCAGTGAACGAGCGGGAGACAATGAGCAGTTCTTC; CDR3 protein: CASSERAGDNEQFF
V gene: TRBV9; D gene: NA; clone size: NA; J gene: TRBJ2-7; CDR3 DNA: TGTGCCAGCAGCGTCTCTGTGGCGGGCGAGCAGTACTTC; CDR3 protein: CASSVSVAGEQYF
V gene: TRBV5-1; D gene: NA; clone size: NA; J gene: TRBJ2-2; CDR3 DNA: TGCGCCAGCAGCCCCATGGCGGTGAACACCGGGGAGCTGTTTTTT; CDR3 protein: CASSPMAVNTGELFF
V gene: TRBV19; D gene: NA; clone size: NA; J gene: TRBJ1-5; CDR3 DNA: TGTGCCAGTAGCCTGAGCAATCAGCCCCAGCATTTT; CDR3 protein: CASSLSNQPQHF
V gene: TRBV5-8; D gene: TRBD2; clone size: few; J gene: TRBJ2-3; CDR3 DNA: TGTGCCAGCAGCCCTGGTAGCGGGGACACAGATACGCAGTATTTT; CDR3 protein: CASSPGSGDTDTQYF
V gene: TRBV6-1; D gene: NA; clone size: few; J gene: TRBJ1-1; CDR3 DNA: TGTGCCAGCAGTGAGATAACAGGGACCACTGAAGCTTTCTTT; CDR3 protein: CASSEITGTTEAFF
V gene: TRBV11-2; D gene: NA; clone size: few; J gene: TRBJ2-7; CDR3 DNA: TGTGCCAGCAGCCTAGTCCCGTGGGAGACTAGTCGGGGCTACGAGCAGTACTTC; CDR3 protein: CASSLVPWETSRGYEQYF
V gene: TRBV25-1; D gene: NA; clone size: NA; J gene: TRBJ1-1; CDR3 DNA: TGTGCCAGCAGTCGTGGGGGGTACAGTGAAGCTTTCTTT; CDR3 protein: CASSRGGYSEAFF
V gene: TRBV5-1; D gene: TRBD2; clone size: NA; J gene: TRBJ2-7; CDR3 DNA: TGCGCCAGCAGCTTGGAACGGGGGGTACGGGGCTACGAGCAGTACTTC; CDR3 protein: CASSLERGVRGYEQYF
V gene: TRBV15; D gene: TRBD2; clone size: few; J gene: TRBJ2-5; CDR3 DNA: TGTGCCACCAGCAGAGGGGGGGGATCGGCCCAAGAGACCCAGTACTTC; CDR3 protein: CATSRGGGSAQETQYF
V gene: TRBV20-1; D gene: TRBD1; clone size: NA; J gene: TRBJ1-1; CDR3 DNA: TGCAGTGCTATCGGGACAGTTGAAGCTTTCTTT; CDR3 protein: CSAIGTVEAFF
V gene: TRBV25-1; D gene: NA; clone size: NA; J gene: TRBJ2-5; CDR3 DNA: TGTGCCAGCGAAGAGGGCGGCCAAGAGACCCAGTACTTC; CDR3 protein: CASEEGGQETQYF
V gene: TRBV10-3; D gene: NA; clone size: NA; J gene: TRBJ2-4; CDR3 DNA: TGTGCCATCAGCCAAGGACAGCTTACAGCCAAAAACATTCAGTACTTC; CDR3 protein: CAISQGQLTAKNIQYF
V gene: TRBV18; D gene: NA; clone size: NA; J gene: TRBJ2-1; CDR3 DNA: TGTGCCAGCTCGTCAGCGGGCCCGCAGTTCTTC; CDR3 protein: CASSSAGPQFF
V gene: TRBV10-1; D gene: TRBD1; clone size: few; J gene: TRBJ2-5; CDR3 DNA: TGCGCCAGCACCCAGGGGGCTGCCGGAGAGACCCAGTACTTC; CDR3 protein: CASTQGAAGETQYF
V gene: TRBV14; D gene: TRBD1; clone size: few; J gene: TRBJ1-1; CDR3 DNA: TGTGCCAGCAGCCAGGTTTCCAGGGGGCGAGCTTTCTTT; CDR3 protein: CASSQVSRGRAFF
V gene: TRBV4-1; D gene: NA; clone size: NA; J gene: TRBJ1-5; CDR3 DNA: TGCGCCAGCAGCCCCCAGGTGAATAGCAATCAGCCCCAGCATTTT; CDR3 protein: CASSPQVNSNQPQHF
V gene: TRBV5-1; D gene: TRBD2; clone size: few; J gene: TRBJ2-3; CDR3 DNA: TGCGCCAGCAGCTTGGTCCCAAGCGGGAGGGCTAGCACAGATACGCAGTATTTT; CDR3 protein: CASSLVPSGRASTDTQYF
V gene: TRBV21-1; D gene: NA; clone size: NA; J gene: TRBJ1-4; CDR3 DNA: TGTGCCAGCAGCAAAGTCCGCAGGATAATAACAACTAATGAAAAACTGTTTTTT; CDR3 protein: CASSKVRRIITTNEKLFF
V gene: TRBV15; D gene: TRBD1; clone size: NA; J gene: TRBJ2-7; CDR3 DNA: TGTGCCACCAGCACCCGGGACAGCTACGAGCAGTACTTC; CDR3 protein: CATSTRDSYEQYF
V gene: TRBV7-6; D gene: NA; clone size: few; J gene: TRBJ2-3; CDR3 DNA: TGTGCCAGCAGCTTAGACGCCCTAAATACAGATACGCAGTATTTT; CDR3 protein: CASSLDALNTDTQYF
V gene: TRBV10-3; D gene: NA; clone size: NA; J gene: TRBJ1-1; CDR3 DNA: TGTGCCATCAGCGAGGGCCGCCCGGGGACTGAAGCTTTCTTT; CDR3 protein: CAISEGRPGTEAFF
V gene: TRBV5-1; D gene: TRBD2; clone size: NA; J gene: TRBJ2-3; CDR3 DNA: TGCGCCAGCAGCCAGGGACTAGCGGGGCTACTGGGCACAGATACGCAGTATTTT; CDR3 protein: CASSQGLAGLLGTDTQYF
V gene: TRBV7-3; D gene: TRBD1; clone size: NA; J gene: TRBJ1-3; CDR3 DNA: TGTGCCAGCAGCTCGGGACAGGGAAACACCATATATTTT; CDR3 protein: CASSSGQGNTIYF
V gene: TRBV7-6; D gene: TRBD1; clone size: NA; J gene: TRBJ1-2; CDR3 DNA: TGTGCCAGCAGCTTATCACGTAGGGGGCAGAACTATGGCTACACCTTC; CDR3 protein: CASSLSRRGQNYGYTF
V gene: TRBV5-4; D gene: TRBD2; clone size: NA; J gene: TRBJ2-3; CDR3 DNA: TGTGCCAGCAGCTTGGGCGGGAGAGGATTTGGGGAGGATACGCAGTATTTT; CDR3 protein: CASSLGGRGFGEDTQYF
V gene: TRBV10-3; D gene: TRBD1; clone size: NA; J gene: TRBJ2-7; CDR3 DNA: TGTGCCATCAGTGTGGACAGGGTCTACGAGCAGTACTTC; CDR3 protein: CAISVDRVYEQYF
V gene: TRBV6-6; D gene: TRBD1; clone size: NA; J gene: TRBJ1-2; CDR3 DNA: TGTGCCAGCAGTTACCGAGACAGGGTTGGTGGCTACACCTTC; CDR3 protein: CASSYRDRVGGYTF
V gene: TRBV7-8; D gene: TRBD2; clone size: few; J gene: TRBJ2-3; CDR3 DNA: TGTGCCAGCAGCTTAGTAGGGCTAGCGGGCACAGATACGCAGTATTTT; CDR3 protein: CASSLVGLAGTDTQYF
V gene: TRBV5-4; D gene: TRBD2; clone size: NA; J gene: TRBJ2-3; CDR3 DNA: TGTGCCAGCAGCTCGGGACTAGCGGGAGGATGGTTGGGCACAGATACGCAGTATTTT; CDR3 protein: CASSSGLAGGWLGTDTQYF
V gene: TRBV5-1; D gene: TRBD1; clone size: few; J gene: TRBJ2-7; CDR3 DNA: TGCGCCAGCAGCTTGATGACAGGGGTGGACGAGCAGTACTTC; CDR3 protein: CASSLMTGVDEQYF
V gene: TRBV9; D gene: TRBD1; clone size: few; J gene: TRBJ1-2; CDR3 DNA: TGTGCCAGCAGCGTAGGGGACAGGAGGCGACAAATCGGCTATGGCTACACCTTC; CDR3 protein: CASSVGDRRRQIGYGYTF
V gene: TRBV29-1; D gene: NA; clone size: once; J gene: TRBJ2-5; CDR3 DNA: TGCAGCGTTATATCCGGGACCCAGTACTTC; CDR3 protein: CSVISGTQYF
V gene: TRBV2; D gene: TRBD2; clone size: medium-sized; J gene: TRBJ2-1; CDR3 DNA: TGTGCCAGCAGTACCCGTGGATTAGCGGGGGACCCCCAGCAGTTCTTC; CDR3 protein: CASSTRGLAGDPQQFF
V gene: TRBV15; D gene: TRBD1; clone size: NA; J gene: TRBJ2-5; CDR3 DNA: TGTGCCACCAGCAGAGGGTGGGGACAGGGACACGAGACCCAGTACTTC; CDR3 protein: CATSRGWGQGHETQYF
V gene: TRBV19; D gene: NA; clone size: NA; J gene: TRBJ1-5; CDR3 DNA: TGTGCCAGTGTTCAGGGTAATCAGCCCCAGCATTTT; CDR3 protein: CASVQGNQPQHF
V gene: TRBV7-2; D gene: NA; clone size: NA; J gene: TRBJ2-1; CDR3 DNA: TGTGCCAGCAGCCGGGACAAGTACAATGAGCAGTTCTTC; CDR3 protein: CASSRDKYNEQFF
V gene: TRBV29-1; D gene: TRBD1; clone size: NA; J gene: TRBJ1-4; CDR3 DNA: TGCAGCGTTGGAGGGACAGGGAACGAAAAACTGTTTTTT; CDR3 protein: CSVGGTGNEKLFF
V gene: TRBV13; D gene: TRBD1; clone size: NA; J gene: TRBJ2-5; CDR3 DNA: TGTGCCAGCAGCTTACGTACAGGGGAAGAGACCCAGTACTTC; CDR3 protein: CASSLRTGEETQYF